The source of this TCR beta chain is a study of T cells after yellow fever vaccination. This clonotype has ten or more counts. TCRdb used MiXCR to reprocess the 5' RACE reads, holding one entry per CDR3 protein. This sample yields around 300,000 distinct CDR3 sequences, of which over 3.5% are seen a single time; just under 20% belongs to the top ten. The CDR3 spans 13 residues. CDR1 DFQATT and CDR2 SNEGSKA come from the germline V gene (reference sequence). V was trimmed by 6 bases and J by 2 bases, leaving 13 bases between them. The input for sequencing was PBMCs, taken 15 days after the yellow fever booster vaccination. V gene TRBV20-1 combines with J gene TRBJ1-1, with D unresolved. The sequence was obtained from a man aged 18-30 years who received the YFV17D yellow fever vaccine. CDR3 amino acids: CSAPRQLNTEAFF. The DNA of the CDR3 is TGCAGTGCCCCTAGGCAACTAAACACTGAAGCTTTCTTT.